The text below deals with one TCR beta chain. TCR alpha and beta CDR3 regions were amplified from RNA using iRepertoire nested multiplex PCR. Tissue mRNA or PBMC total RNA, 100-400 ng, went into one-step reverse transcription and amplification. TCRdb called the multiplex PCR reads again in MiXCR, with one record for every CDR3 protein. The data show around 170,000 distinct CDR3 sequences, with around 40% seen just once and roughly 5.5% held by the top ten. The sample comes from a study of glioma-infiltrating T cells. Trimming shortened V by 5 bases and J by 6 bases, and 8 bases separated the two germline ends. Germline V gives CDR1 WNHNN, CDR2 SYGVQD (reference sequence). The CDR3 length is 12 residues.

The sample consisted of glioma tissue, nonneoplastic brain tissue, or PBMCs (not recorded which). The receptor comes from a human donor with low-grade glioma or glioblastoma, undergoing nonglioma brain surgery, or in good health (not recorded which). The V call is TRBV10-1, the J call TRBJ2-1; D remains ambiguous. In DNA, the CDR3 is TGCGCCAGCAGTAGCGTACCCAATGAGCAGTTCTTC. The encoded protein is CASSSVPNEQFF.